Reported below is one TCR beta chain. Trimming took 6 bases from V and 5 from J; bases not matched to a gene: 6. Germline V lookup: CDR1 SGHDT, CDR2 YYEEEE. This CDR3 is 13 amino acids long. The assay was immunoSEQ multiplex PCR, and TCRdb's table has in-frame clones only and misses some. The sample contains 9,500 to 15,000 clones, 90% of which appear only once. These data come from a study of blood T cell repertoires in COVID-19. Study-wide context: Sources were T cells, B-cell-depleted T cells, or PBMCs; the material itself was cDNA or gDNA.

The chain joins TRBV5-6 to TRBJ2-5; 8 positions agree with TRBD1. Sequences were obtained from peripheral blood. This clonotype was sampled from a man aged 70 or older with active COVID-19. CDR3: CASTIQGVETQYF. In DNA form, the CDR3 reads TGTGCCAGCACCATACAGGGGGTTGAGACCCAGTACTTC.